A single T cell receptor (beta chain) is shown here with its context. The antigen it binds to is not known. Base quality data are lacking; no much larger clone is found one base away. Graves' hyperthyroidism was defined as stable when no progression to ophthalmopathy occurred over 18 months of follow-up. The hyperthyroidism patients were between 18 and 65 years old and newly diagnosed, with a disease duration of less than 2 months. Patients with uncontrolled infections, other autoimmune diseases, pregnancy or lactation were excluded. Diagnoses were established on the basis of clinical symptoms, serum thyroxine and TRAb, thyroid ultrasound, and orbital computed tomography. Ficoll-Paque density gradient centrifugation was used to isolate PBMCs from about 9 ml of fresh peripheral blood. Total RNA was extracted with Trizol reagent, and quality was checked on an Agilent 2100 Bioanalyzer. Amplification of TCR beta CDR3 regions was carried out from RNA transcripts. The TCR CDR3 was subjected to a first round of RT-PCR using the HTBI primer set and the Qiagen OneStep RT-PCR kit. Libraries were constructed in a second round of multiplex PCR, after which size selection and purification were carried out. Paired-end sequencing of the libraries was performed with 100 bp reads on an Illumina HiSeq2000. In the source study's methods: SOAPnuke was used to process the raw data, removing reads that contained adapters or uncalled bases, had a mean Phred below 15, or lacked an exact match to the constant primer or identifier. COPE v1.2.5 was used to merge the high-quality paired reads, and each unique nucleotide sequence was defined as a clonotype. Clonotypes were aligned to IMGT TRBV, TRBD and TRBJ reference segments using MiTCR v1.1. Only V-J combinations with frequency above 0.0001, covering 99% to 99.2% of repertoires, were analysed. A TCS score was defined as the ratio between F50 (clonal expansion) and ExV (chaos), using BLOSUM62-based TCRdist between CDR3 peptides within each V-J. Welch's t-statistics and random forest reduced some 510 V-J features to 10 to 15, which were used in a naive Bayes classifier (R e1071). TCRdb applied fastp at Q25 and MiXCR to the public reads, then kept only in-frame beta chains. Identical CDR3 protein sequences are pooled into one entry, listed with their most common genes and DNA. The V and J calls were not made by the authors but by TCRdb's processing. The sample table records fewer than 200,000 distinct CDR3 sequences; over 15% of these occur just once. The ten largest account for roughly 32% of the sample.

These data originate in a study of T cells in Graves' hyperthyroidism and ophthalmopathy (dated by TCRdb to between 2018 and 2020). For the study in its entirety: Peripheral blood was sampled at the time of initial diagnosis, prior to any treatment. Whether ophthalmopathy could be predicted prospectively was tested in an independent validation cohort made up of about 20 hyperthyroidism patients plus 17 patients who later progressed to ophthalmopathy. The approximately 98 discovery patients were randomly divided into training and test sets at a 7:3 ratio. Thyroid tissue and blood T-cell repertoires from more than five Graves' hyperthyroidism patients were also compared in the study. After blood sampling, hyperthyroidism patients were treated with methimazole at a starting dose of 30 mg daily, and ophthalmopathy patients were treated with high-dose intravenous methylprednisolone. A discovery cohort of approximately 97 patients, about 40 with Graves' ophthalmopathy and 55 to 60 with stable Graves' hyperthyroidism, was used to find distinguishing TCR V-J signatures. The paper reports TCR Vbeta CDR3 sequencing of roughly 140 peripheral blood samples: under 45 ophthalmopathy, roughly 74 hyperthyroidism and around 17 progressor patients.

Overall study outcomes, separate from this receptor: Most expanded thyroid clonotypes (frequency above 0.001) were also detected in blood, a finding suggesting that blood repertoires may reflect thyroid immune responses. No statistical method was used to fix the sample size in advance, and group allocation was not hidden from the investigators. In cross-validation, a model built on a 13 V-J signature told ophthalmopathy apart from stable hyperthyroidism with under 90% sensitivity and roughly 82% specificity, and in testing the same model reached 80%/75%. In validation, progression to ophthalmopathy was predicted by the model with nearly 71% sensitivity and nearly 75% specificity, a median of 6.5 months before onset.

The CDR3 spans 16 residues, from the cysteine through the phenylalanine. Only the CDR3 part of the read is kept: 48 bases, read in frame from the first base. V and J are truncated by 5 bases and 2 bases respectively, leaving an intervening sequence of 17 bases. The germline V gene gives CDR1 as SGHVS and CDR2 as FNYEAQ. This sequence uses TRBV7-6 and TRBJ2-3, with the D gene call left open. Sequencing was carried out using blood. This sequence originates from a woman aged 50 to 65 with Graves' hyperthyroidism. The nucleotide sequence reads as follows: TGTGCCAGCAGCACCCTAGACAAGTCGTACACAGATACGCAGTATTTT. Translated, it reads CASSTLDKSYTDTQYF. The reference TRBV7-6 and TRBJ2-3 proteins fill in what lies around the CDR3, so the full variable domain reads GAGVSQSPRYKVTKRGQDVALRCDPISGHVSLYWYRQALGQGPEFLTYFNYEAQQDKSGLPNDRFSAERPEGSISTLTIQRTEQRDSAMYRCASSTLDKSYTDTQYFGPGTRLTVL.